This T cell receptor (beta chain) comes out of a study of T cell responses to AZD1222 COVID-19 vaccine (dated by TCRdb to the early 2020s). Background on the whole study: A total of 240 or so trial participants underwent TCR sequencing, of whom 200 to 220 had received two doses of AZD1222 and 26 had received two doses of the MenACWY control vaccine. Trial participants were enrolled by age into subgroups of 18-55, 56-69 and 70-plus years, and about 150, 27 and 61 TCR-sequenced participants, respectively, were included in these subgroups. Broad study findings and their caveats: Conclusions about previously exposed vaccinees are limited because only six or seven AZD1222 recipients were SARS-CoV-2 seropositive at baseline. Because no samples from the day 14 peak response were available, repertoires could be characterized only after the peak T cell response. Spike-specific TCR breadth and depth rose significantly after two AZD1222 doses compared with day 0 and with MenACWY recipients. The vaccine-associated CD4 TCRs covered the entire spike protein, and the dominant responses fell in regions 160-218 and 743-854. Most participants were white British and females outnumbered males, and the authors suggested that clonal diversity may have been underestimated. Epitopes outside the regions mutated in the B.1.351 and B.1.1.7 variants were reportedly recognized by nearly half of the unique spike-specific TCRs. The 56-69-year group was small, and its depth increase did not reach significance, likely because of low power.

V trim: 3 bases; J trim: 3 bases; unmatched bases: 5. In the germline V gene (reference sequence), CDR1 corresponds to SGHNT and CDR2 to YYREEE. From the cysteine up to the phenylalanine, the CDR3 has a length of 15 residues. The read is trimmed to its CDR3 DNA, 45 bases read in frame from base 1. As concerns this clone: Its specific antigen is unknown. No base quality values were provided; no much bigger clone lies one nucleotide off.

The CDR3 regions of human TCRbeta chains were analyzed by immunosequencing. The original methods were these. Repertoire TCRs were checked for matches against a reference library of SARS-CoV-2-specific TCRs that had been generated using the MIRA antigen-specificity platform. Breadth was defined as the fraction of unique TCRs that were SARS-CoV-2-associated. Depth was defined as the fraction of total T cells that were SARS-CoV-2-associated. Using the MIRA data, each spike-specific TCR was assigned both to the spike region to which the TCR was reactive and to a CD4 or CD8 class. Log10-transformed breadth and depth values were compared by one-way ANOVA with Sidak's multiple comparisons tests. TCRdb mirrors the immuneACCESS table, restricted to in-frame sequences. Some clones are absent from its copies; in checked studies, under half trace to an unresolved V gene, and the reason for the others is unknown. Clone size and the V and J calls come from that table; the DNA yielded D and trimming. The sample yields around 100,000 clones; 85% were counted once. The ten largest clonotypes hold about 4.5% of the sample.

This specimen's time point label, per the study, means: about 28 days (+/-7) after the second vaccine dose. AZD1222 recipients with second doses at about 4 weeks or about 12 weeks were pooled, because spike-specific TCR depth and breadth did not differ between schedules. Samples from vaccinated people were obtained from the UK trials COV001 and COV002, which included a single-blind randomized controlled phase 2/3 trial of AZD1222 (ChAdOx1 nCoV-19) in healthy adults. Trial participant PBMC samples were collected at day 0 and day 28 after the second dose for TCRbeta chain sequencing. The sample in question was peripheral blood, obtained 28 days after the second AZD1222 dose. The chain couples TRBV5-4 to TRBJ2-5; TRBD1 aligns with 10 central bases. This clonotype was sampled from an adult who received the AZD1222 COVID-19 vaccine. The DNA reads TGTGCCAGCAGCTCCCCCGGGACAGGGGAAGAGACCCAGTACTTC. Its coded protein is CASSSPGTGEETQYF.